This T cell receptor (beta chain) was sequenced in a study of T-cell memory formation after mild COVID-19. Trimming stripped 4 bases from V and 5 bases from J, with 11 bases between. Germline values: CDR1 SGHTA, CDR2 FQGNSA. The CDR3 extends over 13 amino acids. Turning to this clonotype: The antigen is unknown.

5'RACE with constant-segment primers yielded barcoded, UMI-tagged TCR alpha and TCR beta cDNA libraries. MiXCR, applied by TCRdb to the 5' RACE reads, yields one record per CDR3 protein. This table has approximately 89,000 distinct CDR3 sequences, around 13% appearing once. General study findings and limits: Whether day 37 second-wave clones are SARS-CoV-2-specific was not confirmed.

The specimen was PBMCs or a T cell subset sorted from them (not recorded which). The source is a man between 18 and 35 years old who had mild COVID-19 (a few samples of this study predate the infection). Cell type and time point are not known. The chain has TRBV7-2 and TRBJ2-5; D possibly matches TRBD1 or TRBD2 (5 bases each). The CDR3 sequence is CASSWDGLETQYF. The CDR3 DNA follows: TGTGCCAGCAGCTGGGACGGGTTGGAGACCCAGTACTTC.